This entry lists 28 T cell receptor beta chains sequenced from one sample in a study of PD-1 blockade in classical Hodgkin lymphoma. Autologous stem cell transplantation was followed by relapse in every patient, and brentuximab vedotin exposure varied. Clones were read by immunoSEQ multiplex PCR, and TCRdb kept only the in-frame ones, dropping some. The sample has tens of thousands of clones; approximately 89% are singletons. The source was peripheral blood mononuclear cells (PBMCs), collected at baseline. The receptors stem from a human donor with classical Hodgkin lymphoma.

The chain uses TRBV7-2 and TRBJ1-1; tentatively, D is TRBD1 (5 bases). CDR1 is SGHTA and CDR2 is FQGNSA in the germline V gene. This CDR3 region has 15 residues. V was shortened by 5 bases and J by 11 bases, with 24 bases between the two germline ends. DNA of the CDR3: TGTGCCAGCAGCACAGGACCTACGAAAAGGGAGTGGGCTTTCTTT. It yields the protein CASSTGPTKREWAFF.

V gene TRBV21-1 combines with J gene TRBJ2-5; the D call TRBD1 from the table was never checked on the DNA. The J call may be faulty, since TRBJ2-7 better matches the DNA end. TRBV21-1 is reported as a pseudogene. This CDR3 has 15 amino acids. CDR3: CASSKIRDSPYEQYF. CDR3 DNA sequence: TGTGCCAGCAGCAAGATCCGGGACAGCCCCTACGAGCAGTACTTC.

The V gene is TRBV10-1, the J gene TRBJ2-1; D is perhaps TRBD1 (5 bases). The V gene's germline CDR1 is WNHNN and CDR2 SYGVQD (reference sequence). The CDR3 runs to 14 residues. V lost 0 bases and J lost 4, with 7 bases in between. As DNA, the CDR3 is TGCGCCAGCAGTGAGTCAAAGGGGTACAATGAGCAGTTCTTC. This translates into CASSESKGYNEQFF.

The rearrangement joins TRBV28 to TRBJ1-1, with D possibly matching TRBD1 (6 bases). This CDR3 region has 14 residues. Per the germline V gene, CDR1 is MDHEN and CDR2 is SYDVKM. Trimming left V 5 bases short and J 4 bases short, with 14 bases between. In DNA form, the CDR3 reads TGTGCCAGCAGTCCCCCTACAGGGATCACTGAAGCTTTCTTT. Translation gives CASSPPTGITEAFF.

V and J are TRBV2 and TRBJ2-5, with D perhaps TRBD1 (6 bases). Trimming took off 4 bases at V and 5 bases at J, with 17 bases between the two ends. Germline V gene sequence: CDR1 SNHLY, CDR2 FYNNEI. This CDR3 has 15 residues. Written as DNA, the CDR3 is TGTGCCAGCAGTGGGACAGAGGTTGGTGAGGAGACCCAGTACTTC. It yields the protein CASSGTEVGEETQYF.

The chain couples TRBV27 to TRBJ1-5; 10 bases match TRBD1. With 7 bases clipped from V and 2 bases from J, the junction kept 5 bases outside the gene matches. CDR1 and CDR2 (germline): MNHEY, SMNVEV (reference sequence). The CDR3 spans 15 residues. This chain's CDR3 is CASTPGTGGNQPQHF. In DNA, the CDR3 is TGTGCCAGCACACCCGGGACAGGGGGCAATCAGCCCCAGCATTTT.

The chain combines TRBV5-8 with TRBJ2-7, with D perhaps matching TRBD1 or TRBD2 (5 bases each). The CDR3 is made up of 13 amino acids. Germline V CDR1 and CDR2: SGHTS, YDEGEE. V was clipped by 0 bases and J by 4 bases, with 8 bases between them. DNA of the CDR3: TGTGCCAGCAGCTTGGGGGGACGTTACGAGCAGTACTTC. It is translated as CASSLGGRYEQYF.

The rearrangement links TRBV7-2 to TRBJ2-2; either TRBD1 or TRBD2 may fit D (6 bases each). Germline V gives CDR1 SGHTA, CDR2 FQGNSA. The CDR3 spans 15 residues. Trimming cost V 5 bases and J 2 bases, with 12 bases left between them. CDR3 residues: CASSLPGGNTGELFF. In DNA form, the CDR3 reads TGTGCCAGCAGCCTTCCCGGGGGCAACACCGGGGAGCTGTTTTTT.

The rearrangement uses TRBV6-1 and TRBJ2-1; 8 bases fit TRBD2. CDR3 length: 14 amino acids. Germline lookup yields CDR1 MNHNS and CDR2 SASEGT. V shed 7 bases, J shed 6 bases, and the junction held 8 bases outside the gene matches. This chain's CDR3 is CASIKGTRINEQFF. DNA for the CDR3: TGTGCCAGCATTAAGGGGACTAGAATCAATGAGCAGTTCTTC.

The rearrangement joins TRBV6-1 to TRBJ2-3; no reliable D call. CDR1 and CDR2 from the germline V gene are MNHNS and SASEGT. V dropped 3 bases and J dropped 2 bases, with 9 bases sitting between them. CDR3 length: 14 amino acids. CDR3 loop: CASSEGWATDTQYF. In DNA form, the CDR3 reads TGTGCCAGCAGTGAGGGTTGGGCCACAGATACGCAGTATTTT.

In its sample, this clone was seen a few times. The chain recombines TRBV6-5 with TRBJ1-1; no clear D. Deletions cut 2 bases from V and 5 bases from J, with 6 bases between. The germline CDR1 and CDR2 sequences are MNHEY and SVGAGI. The CDR3 extends over 12 amino acids. The CDR3 protein is CASSYRVTEAFF. Here the CDR3 DNA reads TGTGCCAGCAGTTACAGGGTAACTGAAGCTTTCTTT.

This chain connects TRBV27 to TRBJ2-3; 14 bases agree with TRBD2. This CDR3 contains 19 residues. Germline CDR1 MNHEY, CDR2 SMNVEV (reference sequence). V gave up 5 bases and J gave up 6 bases; unmatched junction bases: 16. The CDR3: CASSLNRRLAGGSGDTQYF. For the CDR3, the DNA is TGTGCCAGCAGTCTTAACCGAAGACTAGCGGGGGGGAGTGGGGATACGCAGTATTTT.

J is TRBJ2-6 and V is TRBV7-9, with TRBD1 matching 12 bases. This CDR3 has 17 residues. J gave up 2 bases and V 5 bases, and 4 bases lay outside the gene matches. CDR1 and CDR2 (germline): SEHNR, FQNEAQ (reference sequence). In DNA, the CDR3 is TGTGCCAGCAGCGCCCGGGACAGGGGGCCTGGGGCCAACGTCCTGACTTTC. Translating it yields CASSARDRGPGANVLTF.

The gene calls are TRBV6-5 and TRBJ2-1; tentatively, D is TRBD2 (5 bases). This CDR3 comprises 15 residues. Trimming took 2 bases from V and 4 from J, leaving 12 bases between them. CDR1 is MNHEY, CDR2 SVGAGI, per germline. Written as DNA, the CDR3 is TGTGCCAGCAGTTACCTCGCGGAGGTTTACAATGAGCAGTTCTTC. This gives the protein CASSYLAEVYNEQFF.

The chain combines TRBV2 with TRBJ2-3; 11 nucleotides line up with TRBD1. The CDR3 totals 14 residues. In germline, CDR1 is SNHLY, CDR2 FYNNEI. Trimming removed 11 bases from V and 3 bases from J; junction bases left unmatched: 7. The CDR3 DNA reads TGTGCCTCAAATCGGGACAGGGGGACAGATACGCAGTATTTT. This translates into CASNRDRGTDTQYF.

The chain carries TRBV30 and TRBJ1-1, with 12 bases that match TRBD1. CDR1 is GTSNPN and CDR2 is SVGIG in the germline V gene (reference sequence). The CDR3 spans 12 residues. The CDR3 sequence: CAWDRGPTEAFF. The CDR3 DNA follows: TGTGCATGGGACAGGGGGCCTACTGAAGCTTTCTTT.

The chain joins TRBV4-1 to TRBJ1-2; TRBD1 agrees at 12 bases. CDR3 length equals 15 residues. Germline CDR1 is MGHRA and CDR2 is YSYEKL. V shed 1 base and J 8 bases; nucleotides not matched to a gene: 5. The CDR3 sequence: CASSQGGQGAQGYTF. Here the CDR3 DNA reads TGCGCCAGCAGCCAAGGGGGACAGGGGGCGCAAGGCTACACCTTC.

The chain couples TRBV6-6 to TRBJ2-7, with D unclear. The CDR3 has 12 amino acids. Germline CDR1 reads MNHNY; CDR2 reads SVGAGI (reference sequence). Trimming cost V 0 bases and J 2 bases, with 2 bases left between them. In nucleotides, the CDR3 is TGTGCCAGCAGTTACTCGGCCTACGAGCAGTACTTC. As protein: CASSYSAYEQYF.

This chain links TRBV14 with TRBJ1-1; D perhaps matches TRBD1 (5 bases). The CDR3 runs to 18 residues. CDR1 is SGHDN, CDR2 FVKESK, per germline. Trimming cost V 4 bases and J 3 bases, with 24 bases left between them. CDR3 amino acids: CASSRFSGTQETHTEAFF. In nucleotides, the CDR3 is TGTGCCAGCAGCCGCTTCTCCGGGACCCAAGAAACGCACACTGAAGCTTTCTTT.

This rearrangement joins TRBV29-1 to TRBJ1-5; D remains unclear. Germline CDR1 SQVTM, CDR2 ANQGSEA. The V gene lost 0 bases and the J gene lost 1 base, with 10 bases spanning the gap. This CDR3 region has 15 residues. CDR3 amino acids: CSVEDGFGSNQPQHF. DNA for the CDR3: TGCAGCGTTGAAGATGGGTTCGGGAGCAATCAGCCCCAGCATTTT.

The chain joins TRBV4-3 to TRBJ1-2; 7 positions match TRBD1. This CDR3 is 13 amino acids long. Per the germline V gene, CDR1 is LGHNA and CDR2 is YSLEER. J lost 14 bases, V lost 0 bases, and 9 bases had no gene match. The CDR3 sequence: CASSQDWDRGRTF. Written as DNA, the CDR3 is TGCGCCAGCAGCCAAGATTGGGACAGAGGAAGGACCTTC.

J is TRBJ2-7 and V is TRBV19; the D gene is possibly TRBD1 (5 bases). The V gene lost 7 bases and the J gene lost 6 bases, with 10 bases spanning the gap. The CDR3 runs 11 residues. Germline CDR1 is LNHDA and CDR2 is SQIVND (reference sequence). In DNA form, the CDR3 reads TGTGCCAGTACGCAGGGTCTCGAGCAGTACTTC. Encoded protein: CASTQGLEQYF.

The chain couples TRBV28 to TRBJ1-4, with 8 bases aligning to TRBD1. The V segment lost 6 bases and the J segment 7 bases; nucleotides outside the gene matches: 7. CDR1 and CDR2 from the germline V gene are MDHEN and SYDVKM. This CDR3 is built from 14 residues. The CDR3 coding sequence is TGTGCCAGCAGCCCAGGGGGCGCGAGTGAAAAACTGTTTTTT. Protein sequence: CASSPGGASEKLFF. The full variable domain, rest sourced from reference TRBV28 and TRBJ1-4, is DVKVTQSSRYLVKRTGEKVFLECVQDMDHENMFWYRQDPGLGLRLIYFSYDVKMKEKGDIPEGYSVSREKKERFSLILESASTNQTSMYLCASSPGGASEKLFFGSGTQLSVL.

This clone has only a few counts. The chain combines TRBV11-2 with TRBJ1-5; D is unclear. The CDR3 is 12 amino acids. The ends were cut back, 2 bases at V and 7 bases at J, with 6 bases in the middle. Germline V gives CDR1 SGHAT, CDR2 FQNNGV. This CDR3 reads CASSLTGQPQHF. The CDR3, as DNA: TGTGCCAGCAGCTTAACGGGGCAGCCCCAGCATTTT.

This clone has only one observation. V gene TRBV7-9 combines with J gene TRBJ2-1; perhaps TRBD2 as D (6 bases). CDR1 and CDR2 (germline): SEHNR, FQNEAQ (reference sequence). V was shortened by 3 bases and J by 8 bases, with 14 bases between the two germline ends. CDR3 size: 14 residues. Written as DNA, the CDR3 is TGTGCCAGCAGCTTCGGGACTGGAAGGGATGAGCAGTTCTTC. Its protein is CASSFGTGRDEQFF. Together with reference TRBV7-9 and TRBJ2-1, the CDR3 gives the full variable domain: DTGVSQNPRHKITKRGQNVTFRCDPISEHNRLYWYRQTLGQGPEFLTYFQNEAQLEKSRLLSDRFSAERPKGSFSTLEIQRTEQGDSAMYLCASSFGTGRDEQFFGPGTRLTVL.

The chain carries TRBV7-9 and TRBJ1-1, with D possibly being TRBD1 (5 bases). Trimming cost V 1 base and J 8 bases, with 17 bases left between them. There are 15 residues in the CDR3. Germline lookup yields CDR1 SEHNR and CDR2 FQNEAQ (reference sequence). In nucleotides, the CDR3 is TGTGCCAGCAGCTTAGAAAGGCAGGGCCTAAGGGAAGCTTTCTTT. It specifies CASSLERQGLREAFF.

The J gene is TRBJ2-3, the V gene TRBV4-3; D ambiguous. This CDR3 has 13 amino acids. Germline V CDR1 and CDR2: LGHNA, YSLEER. Trimming removed 0 bases from V and 4 bases from J, with 5 bases in between. The CDR3 coding sequence is TGCGCCAGCAGCCAAGATGTGGCAGATACGCAGTATTTT. It is translated as CASSQDVADTQYF.

This chain connects TRBV5-4 to TRBJ2-7, with D tentatively TRBD1 (5 bases). V was clipped by 4 bases and J by 3 bases, with 5 bases between them. CDR1 SGHNT and CDR2 YYREEE come from the germline V gene (reference sequence). This CDR3 contains 11 residues. This CDR3 reads CASSRGYEQYF. DNA for the CDR3: TGTGCCAGCAGCAGGGGCTACGAGCAGTACTTC.